The 12 T cell receptor beta chains below were found in one sample sequenced in a study of regulatory T cells in long-lasting Graves disease. Arm-PCR of CDR3 regions with iRepertoire HTBI primers generated TCR beta libraries. TCRdb processed the multiplex PCR reads anew with MiXCR; each CDR3 protein has one entry. This repertoire shows roughly 500,000 distinct CDR3 sequences, 11% to 15% found once; its top ten account for 17%. Time point here: newly diagnosed GD, antithyroid drugs for less than 3 months. Researchers made the TCR library from RNA that was extracted from PBMCs. The same specimen was also included in a second study, on T cells in Graves' hyperthyroidism and ophthalmopathy.

The sequenced sample was peripheral blood mononuclear cells (PBMCs), obtained at new diagnosis, from a patient treated with antithyroid drugs. The receptors were sampled from a woman between 45 and 65 years old with Graves disease.

There are many counts of this clonotype. This rearrangement joins TRBV6-1 to TRBJ2-1; tentative D call: TRBD2 (7 bases). The CDR3 has 15 residues. CDR1 is MNHNS, CDR2 SASEGT, per germline. V lost 6 bases and J lost 8, with 20 bases in between. The CDR3: CASSPRGAGAHEQFF. The CDR3 DNA reads as TGTGCCAGCAGCCCACGGGGGGCGGGGGCCCATGAGCAGTTCTTC.

In this sample, this clonotype turned up many times. V usage is TRBV2 and J usage is TRBJ2-1; possible D gene TRBD2, 6 bases. The V end lost 3 bases, the J end lost 3 bases, and 12 bases lay between the germline ends. The CDR3 totals 15 residues. The V gene's germline CDR1 is SNHLY and CDR2 FYNNEI. In DNA form, the CDR3 reads TGTGCCAGCAGTGAGTGGCTAGCGCACTACAATGAGCAGTTCTTC. Translated, it gives CASSEWLAHYNEQFF. Together with reference TRBV2 and TRBJ2-1, the CDR3 gives the full variable domain: EPEVTQTPSHQVTQMGQEVILRCVPISNHLYFYWYRQILGQKVEFLVSFYNNEISEKSEIFDDQFSVERPDGSNFTLKIRSTKLEDSAMYFCASSEWLAHYNEQFFGPGTRLTVL.

This clonotype was counted many times. The V gene is TRBV10-2, the J gene TRBJ1-2; D not resolved. The V end was cut by 2 bases, the J end by 2 bases, with 9 bases between. The germline gives CDR1 WSHSY, CDR2 SAAADI. The CDR3 totals 14 residues. CDR3 coding DNA: TGCGCCAGCAGTGAGGGGGATGGGAACTATGGCTACACCTTC. This encodes CASSEGDGNYGYTF.

This clonotype has ten or more counts. The rearrangement uses TRBV28 and TRBJ2-2; TRBD1 agrees at 7 bases. Trimming removed 6 bases from V and 1 base from J; junction bases left unmatched: 5. Germline-derived CDR1 and CDR2 are MDHEN and SYDVKM. The CDR3 spans 15 residues. The CDR3: CASSFWTGNTGELFF. CDR3 coding DNA: TGTGCCAGCAGCTTCTGGACAGGGAACACCGGGGAGCTGTTTTTT.

This clonotype was found many times. The rearrangement links TRBV29-1 to TRBJ2-1, with D maybe TRBD2 (6 bases). Germline V CDR1 and CDR2: SQVTM, ANQGSEA. Trimming removed 6 bases at V and 3 bases at J, with 12 bases between. The CDR3 loop spans 13 amino acids. CDR3 sequence (DNA): TGCAGCGTCGGGGGACGGAACTACAATGAGCAGTTCTTC. Translated: CSVGGRNYNEQFF.

This clonotype was recorded many times. V gene TRBV20-1 combines with J gene TRBJ2-1; D might be TRBD2 (6 bases). Germline V CDR1 and CDR2: DFQATT, SNEGSKA (reference sequence). The CDR3 covers 12 residues. V was cut by 3 bases and J by 7 bases, with 10 bases left in between. The CDR3 bases are TGCAGTGCTAGGGGGGGAGTGAATGAGCAGTTCTTC. Its protein is CSARGGVNEQFF.

J is TRBJ1-4 and V is TRBV10-3; D remains ambiguous. This CDR3 has 13 residues. The V end lost 0 bases, the J end lost 3 bases, and 2 bases lay between the germline ends. Looked up from germline, CDR1 is ENHRY and CDR2 is SYGVKD. The CDR3 nucleotides are TGTGCCATCAGTGAGTCGGCTAATGAAAAACTGTTTTTT. Encoded protein: CAISESANEKLFF.

A remark on this clonotype: Given a much more abundant clone one base away, this may be a read error. V is TRBV12-3 or TRBV12-4 and J is TRBJ2-1; D is possibly TRBD2 (6 bases). The CDR3 contains 15 residues. CDR3 bases: TGTGCCAACAGTTTGGTGCGGGGTTACTACAATGAGCAGTTCTTC. It encodes CANSLVRGYYNEQFF.

Ten or more counts support this clonotype. CDR3 coding DNA: TGTGCCAGCAGTTTTTTTGTTGTAGGGATAGGATACGAGCAGTACTTC. It specifies CASSFFVVGIGYEQYF. The rearrangement joins TRBV12-3 or TRBV12-4 to TRBJ2-7; D is undetermined. The CDR3 has 16 residues. V was pared by 3 bases and J by 4 bases, with 19 bases between.

This rearrangement joins TRBV3-1 to TRBJ2-7; no clear D gene. CDR3 length: 14 residues. The germline gives CDR1 LGHDT, CDR2 YNNKEL (reference sequence). V gave up 1 base and J gave up 3 bases, with 10 bases separating them. CDR3 residues: CASSQVNSGYEQYF. In DNA, the CDR3 is TGTGCCAGCAGCCAAGTGAACTCTGGCTACGAGCAGTACTTC.

The table lists this clonotype with a few counts. A read error is likely here: a far larger clone is one base away. The J gene is TRBJ2-5, the V gene TRBV11-2; D is uncertain. Gene TRBJ2-1 matches the end of the DNA better, so the J call may be wrong. The CDR3 is made up of 13 amino acids. Germline V gene sequence: CDR1 SGHAT, CDR2 FQNNGV. The chain's CDR3 is CASSLDRNNVQFF. The CDR3 DNA reads TGTGCCAGCAGCTTAGATCGAAACAATGTGCAGTTCTTC.

The V gene is TRBV20-1, the J gene TRBJ2-3; either TRBD1 or TRBD2 may fit D (5 bases each). The length of the CDR3 is 13 residues. Trimming took off 4 bases at V and 6 bases at J, with 14 bases between the two ends. Germline CDR1 reads DFQATT; CDR2 reads SNEGSKA (reference sequence). CDR3 in amino acids: CSAKGTPSDTQYF. Written as DNA, the CDR3 is TGCAGTGCTAAGGGGACCCCCTCGGATACGCAGTATTTT.